The 17 T cell receptor beta chains below were found in one sample sequenced in a study of shared clonotypes between healthy human individuals (dated by TCRdb to about 2020). Library construction relied on the immunoSEQ multiplex PCR assay. The table comes from immuneACCESS by way of TCRdb, which keeps in-frame sequences with V and J called. Part of the clones is missing from these tables; in studies checked, under half for an unresolved V gene and the rest for unknown reasons. The sample includes about 490,000 clones, with 60% to 85% observed a single time. Under 15% of the sample lies in the top ten. What was sequenced was PBMCs. The origin of the receptors is a woman between 40 and 50 years old in good health. Some clones in this sample may be carry-over from other donors' samples.

This clone was detected a few times. The chain joins TRBV10-2 to TRBJ1-1; D is undetermined. V was pared by 7 bases and J by 11 bases, with 20 bases between. The CDR3 totals 13 residues. CDR1 is WSHSY, CDR2 SAAADI, per germline. CDR3 region: CASKSTGDSGAFF. The CDR3 DNA sequence: TGCGCCAGCAAATCGACGGGAGACTCTGGGGCTTTCTTT.

The chain has TRBV10-3 and TRBJ2-3; D remains ambiguous. The germline V gene encodes CDR1 ENHRY and CDR2 SYGVKD. With 8 bases removed from V and 5 bases from J, the gap between germline ends came to 14 bases. The CDR3 is 13 residues long. The CDR3 loop is CAIAAREVDTQYF. The CDR3 DNA is TGTGCCATCGCGGCGCGAGAGGTAGATACGCAGTATTTT.

This chain uses TRBV10-2 with TRBJ2-1; TRBD2 matches 7 bases. V lost 0 bases, J lost 6 bases, and 8 bases stayed unmatched. The CDR3 loop spans 16 amino acids. Germline CDR1 is WSHSY and CDR2 is SAAADI. In DNA form, the CDR3 reads TGCGCCAGCAGTGAGTCTCTAGCGGTAGGGCCCAATGAGCAGTTCTTC. It translates to CASSESLAVGPNEQFF.

The chain joins TRBV11-2 to TRBJ2-7, with D perhaps TRBD2 (6 bases). The germline V and J ends were trimmed by 5 bases and 5 bases, with 16 bases remaining between them. This CDR3 contains 14 residues. Germline CDR1 SGHAT, CDR2 FQNNGV. The CDR3 nucleotides are TGTGCCAGCAGCCCCCGTAGCGGAACCCACGAGCAGTACTTC. Translation: CASSPRSGTHEQYF.

This chain links TRBV4-2 with TRBJ2-1; tentative D call: TRBD2 (6 bases). Germline lookup yields CDR1 LGHNA and CDR2 YNFKEQ. There are 16 residues in the CDR3. V dropped 7 bases and J dropped 2 bases, with 18 bases sitting between them. This chain's CDR3 is CASTRTLAEPYNEQFF. The DNA of the CDR3 is TGTGCCAGCACCAGAACCTTAGCGGAACCCTACAATGAGCAGTTCTTC.

The CDR3, as DNA: TGTGCCAGCAGCTTGGATGGGACTACCTACGAGCAGTACTTC. Its protein is CASSLDGTTYEQYF. The genes are TRBV7-9 and TRBJ2-7; 7 bases map to TRBD2. With 3 bases clipped from V and 2 bases from J, the junction kept 4 bases outside the gene matches. The CDR3 is 14 amino acids. Germline lookup yields CDR1 SEHNR and CDR2 FQNEAQ (reference sequence).

The chain links TRBV7-9 to TRBJ2-7; 7 nucleotides match TRBD2. Germline V gives CDR1 SEHNR, CDR2 FQNEAQ (reference sequence). This CDR3 spans 15 amino acids. The junction had 15 bases not matched to a gene; V was cut back by 8 bases and J by 5 bases. The CDR3 region has the DNA TGTGCCAGCGGCAGCGGGGAGGTCCCTCATAACGAGCAGTACTTC. Encoded protein: CASGSGEVPHNEQYF.

This chain joins TRBV4-1 and TRBJ2-3; 11 positions match TRBD2. The ends lost 0 bases at V and 3 bases at J; junction bases unmatched: 2. Germline values: CDR1 MGHRA, CDR2 YSYEKL. This CDR3 region has 16 residues. For the CDR3, the DNA is TGCGCCAGCAGCCAAGAGACTAGCGGGGTAACAGATACGCAGTATTTT. It specifies CASSQETSGVTDTQYF.

This clone was observed once. This rearrangement joins TRBV2 to TRBJ1-1; D unresolved. The CDR3 contains 13 residues. Germline V CDR1 and CDR2: SNHLY, FYNNEI. Deletions cut 1 base from V and 3 bases from J, with 6 bases between. This CDR3 reads CASSEGSDTEAFF. The CDR3 bases are TGTGCCAGCAGTGAAGGGTCAGACACTGAAGCTTTCTTT.

The chain carries TRBV7-9 and TRBJ1-1; D gene unclear. V was shortened by 4 bases and J by 3 bases, with 12 bases between the two germline ends. Germline CDR1 SEHNR, CDR2 FQNEAQ (reference sequence). The CDR3 consists of 14 residues. This CDR3 reads CASSSTHTDTEAFF. The DNA for the CDR3 is TGTGCCAGCAGCTCGACCCACACGGACACTGAAGCTTTCTTT.

Note on this clone: One base separates it from a far larger clone, so it is likely a read error. This sequence joins TRBV6-6 and TRBJ1-1; D not resolved. With 4 bases removed from V and 1 base from J, the gap between germline ends came to 16 bases. CDR3 length: 16 amino acids. Germline CDR1 MNHNY, CDR2 SVGAGI (reference sequence). CDR3 in DNA: TGTGCCAGCAGTTGCTCGGGCGGAGGACCGAACACTGAAGCTTTCTTT. Encoded protein: CASSCSGGGPNTEAFF.

A single count supports this clone. V and J are TRBV9 and TRBJ2-7; D is undetermined. The germline CDR1 and CDR2 sequences are SGDLS and YYNGEE. Trimming took off 4 bases at V and 4 bases at J, with 9 bases between the two ends. The CDR3 extends over 12 amino acids. This CDR3 is CASSLMWYEQYF. CDR3 coding DNA: TGTGCCAGCAGCCTAATGTGGTACGAGCAGTACTTC.

The chain has TRBV28 and TRBJ2-7, with 7 nucleotides matching TRBD2. Germline CDR1 MDHEN, CDR2 SYDVKM. The CDR3 length is 14 residues. The junction had 5 bases not matched to a gene; V was cut back by 5 bases and J by 1 base. The CDR3 nucleotides are TGTGCCAGCAGTATCGGCGGGAGATCCTACGAGCAGTACTTC. Translation: CASSIGGRSYEQYF.

This clone was seen only a few times. The chain combines TRBV5-4 with TRBJ2-5; 8 bases fit TRBD2. Germline V gene sequence: CDR1 SGHNT, CDR2 YYREEE (reference sequence). The CDR3 sequence is 15 residues long. J gave up 4 bases and V 0 bases, and 5 bases lay outside the gene matches. CDR3 loop: CASSLASGSSETQYF. Written as DNA, the CDR3 is TGTGCCAGCAGCTTGGCCAGCGGGAGTTCAGAGACCCAGTACTTC.

The chain has TRBV29-1 and TRBJ2-3; D is undetermined. The CDR3 has 13 residues. Looked up from germline, CDR1 is SQVTM and CDR2 is ANQGSEA. Trimming removed 7 bases at V and 4 bases at J, with 15 bases between. As DNA, the CDR3 is TGCAGCGGGCAGGCGAGTGGGCCAGATACGCAGTATTTT. Translating it yields CSGQASGPDTQYF.

Of note for this clone: The sample carries other DNA sequences with the same CDR3. V is TRBV18 and J is TRBJ1-1, with 7 bases identical to TRBD1. The CDR3 totals 13 residues. CDR1 is KGHSH, CDR2 LQKENI, per germline. Trimming at V came to 8 bases and at J to 3 bases, leaving 6 bases not matched to a gene. The CDR3 DNA sequence: TGTGCCAGCGCCCCAGGGGGGGACACTGAAGCTTTCTTT. This sequence encodes CASAPGGDTEAFF. Full variable domain (rest looked up from reference TRBV18 and TRBJ1-1): NAGVMQNPRHLVRRRGQEARLRCSPMKGHSHVYWYRQLPEEGLKFMVYLQKENIIDESGMPKERFSAEFPKEGPSILRIQQVVRGDSAAYFCASAPGGDTEAFFGQGTRLTVV.

The chain couples TRBV28 to TRBJ2-7, with D hard to call. The CDR3 runs to 12 residues. Germline values: CDR1 MDHEN, CDR2 SYDVKM. The V and J ends lost 6 bases and 3 bases respectively, with 9 bases between them. DNA of the CDR3: TGTGCCAGCAGACAATCGAACTACGAGCAGTACTTC. This gives the protein CASRQSNYEQYF.